Here is one T cell receptor (beta chain) with its context. The antigen is undetermined. Generated by immunoSEQ multiplex PCR, the TCRdb table keeps only in-frame clones and is missing some. The sample lists roughly 410,000 clones, 83% occurring once. This specimen belongs to a study of Ad26.COV2.S vaccination and SARS-CoV-2 variants. Across the study: Donor was assigned to the Ad26.COV2.S arm of trial COV1001. Ad26.COV2.S shots went into the muscle once or twice, 56 days apart.

Notes on the study in general: Vaccine and placebo groups showed comparable non-spike TCR breadth. Assessments of TCR breadth and depth may have underestimated the total T cell responses.

Germline assignment: CDR1 SQVTM and CDR2 ANQGSEA. V was cut by 6 bases and J by 0 bases, with 5 bases left in between. The CDR3 runs 11 residues. Treatment described: over 15 received Ad26.COV2.S at low or high dose, single or two shots; five or six received placebo; per-sample allocation not given. Sample collection was performed on day 63 after the first vaccine or placebo injection. Sequencing was performed on peripheral blood, taken in a trial of Ad26.COV2.S vaccine versus placebo. The chain joins TRBV29-1 to TRBJ2-5, with D unresolved. The sequence derives from a person aged 18-60 years who received the Ad26.COV2.S COVID-19 vaccine or a placebo. The CDR3 sequence: CSVGYQETQYF. CDR3 DNA sequence: TGCAGCGTCGGATACCAAGAGACCCAGTACTTC. The entire variable domain, with the rest obtained from reference TRBV29-1 and TRBJ2-5, is as follows: SAVISQKPSRDICQRGTSLTIQCQVDSQVTMMFWYRQQPGQSLTLIATANQGSEATYESGFVIDKFPISRPNLTFSTLTVSNMSPEDSSIYLCSVGYQETQYFGPGTRLLVL.